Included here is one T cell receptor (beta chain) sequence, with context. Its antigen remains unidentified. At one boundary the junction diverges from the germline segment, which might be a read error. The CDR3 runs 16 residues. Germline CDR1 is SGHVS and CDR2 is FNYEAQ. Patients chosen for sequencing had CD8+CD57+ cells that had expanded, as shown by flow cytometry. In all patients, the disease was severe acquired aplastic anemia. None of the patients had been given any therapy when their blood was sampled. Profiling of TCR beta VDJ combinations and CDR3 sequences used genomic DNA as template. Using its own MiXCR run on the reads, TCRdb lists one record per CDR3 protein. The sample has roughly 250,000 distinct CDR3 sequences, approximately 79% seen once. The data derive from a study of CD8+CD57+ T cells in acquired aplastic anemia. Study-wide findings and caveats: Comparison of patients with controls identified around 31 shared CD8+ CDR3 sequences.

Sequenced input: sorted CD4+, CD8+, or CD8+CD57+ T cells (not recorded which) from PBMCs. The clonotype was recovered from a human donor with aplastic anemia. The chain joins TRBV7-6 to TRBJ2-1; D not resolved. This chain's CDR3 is CASTLERSAAGDDQFF. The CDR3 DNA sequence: TGTGCCAGCACCCTAGAGAGGAGCGCCGCTGGGGATGACCAGTTCTTC.